This T cell receptor (beta chain) was identified during a study of CD8+ T cells in alopecia areata. Lesional scalp punch biopsies and peripheral blood were collected from alopecia areata patients. RNA was isolated and reverse transcribed to cDNA, the sequencing template. Profiling relied on immunoSEQ multiplex PCR, and the TCRdb table lists in-frame clones only, not all of them. This sample yields around 250,000 clones, of which 67% are seen a single time; 0.95% to 1.5% belongs to the top ten. Trimming stripped 1 base from V and 5 bases from J, with 9 bases between. Germline V gene lookup returns CDR1 SGHDT and CDR2 YYEEEE. The CDR3 has 13 amino acids.

The sample here was CD4+ T cells sorted from blood, taken at week 0. This chain uses TRBV5-6 with TRBJ2-5; weak D call: TRBD1 (5 bases). The sequence was obtained from a human donor with alopecia areata. CDR3 DNA: TGTGCCAGCAGCTTGTCAGGGTTGGAGACCCAGTACTTC. Amino acids: CASSLSGLETQYF.